This T cell receptor beta chain derives from a study of shared clonotypes between healthy human individuals. The germline V and J ends were trimmed by 3 bases and 8 bases, with 10 bases remaining between them. The CDR3 spans 13 residues. Per the germline V gene, CDR1 is MNHNS and CDR2 is SASEGT. About this clone: The antigen is unknown.

Measured with immunoSEQ multiplex PCR; TCRdb has only the in-frame clones, and not every one. This sample has about 2 million clones, with 85% to 95% found just once. The naive CD8 population came from CD45RO-negative cells selected for CCR7, without terminally differentiated effector memory CD45RA+ cells. Findings and caveats of the study: Clonotype sharing among the donors was expected to vary with sequencing depth. Clonotypes shared by all four sorted-subset donors had higher generation probabilities than non-shared clonotypes.

The genes are TRBV6-1 and TRBJ1-4; D remains ambiguous. The receptor was isolated from a man between 18 and 29 years old in good health. Sequencing was done on a sample of naive CD8+ T cells sorted from blood. CDR3 in DNA: TGTGCCAGCAGTGAGTCTTATTACGAAAAACTGTTTTTT. This encodes CASSESYYEKLFF.